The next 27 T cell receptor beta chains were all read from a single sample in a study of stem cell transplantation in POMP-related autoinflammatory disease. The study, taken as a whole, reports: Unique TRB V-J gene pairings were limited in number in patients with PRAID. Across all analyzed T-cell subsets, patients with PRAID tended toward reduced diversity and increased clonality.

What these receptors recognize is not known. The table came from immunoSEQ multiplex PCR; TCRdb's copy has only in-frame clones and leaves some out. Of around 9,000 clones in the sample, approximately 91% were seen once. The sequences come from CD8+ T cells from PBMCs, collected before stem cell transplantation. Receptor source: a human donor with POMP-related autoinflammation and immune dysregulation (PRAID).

The CDR3 protein is CASSLAGGRAPDTQYF. CDR3 DNA: TGTGCCAGCAGCTTAGCTGGCGGGAGGGCCCCAGATACGCAGTATTTT. The V and J genes are TRBV11-2 and TRBJ2-3, with TRBD2 matching 9 bases. CDR3 length: 16 amino acids. Losses at the gene ends were 1 base for V and 4 bases for J; bases not matched to a gene: 6. CDR1 SGHAT and CDR2 FQNNGV come from the germline V gene.

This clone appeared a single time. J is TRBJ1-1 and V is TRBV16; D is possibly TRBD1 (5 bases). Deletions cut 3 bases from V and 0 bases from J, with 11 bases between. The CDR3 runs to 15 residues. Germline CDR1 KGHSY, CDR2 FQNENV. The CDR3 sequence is CASSHKTAMNTEAFF. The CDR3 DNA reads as TGTGCCAGCAGCCACAAGACAGCTATGAACACTGAAGCTTTCTTT.

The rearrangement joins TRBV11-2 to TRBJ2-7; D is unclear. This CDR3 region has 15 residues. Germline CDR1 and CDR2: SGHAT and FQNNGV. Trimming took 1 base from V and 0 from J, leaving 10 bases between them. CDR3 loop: CASSLVRHSSYEQYF. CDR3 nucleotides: TGTGCCAGCAGCTTAGTGCGCCACAGCTCCTACGAGCAGTACTTC.

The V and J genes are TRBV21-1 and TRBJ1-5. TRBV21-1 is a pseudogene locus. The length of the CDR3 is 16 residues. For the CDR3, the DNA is TGTGCCAGCCGCGGGAGGAAACAGACGGGGAGACAGCCCCAGCATTTT. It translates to CASRGRKQTGRQPQHF.

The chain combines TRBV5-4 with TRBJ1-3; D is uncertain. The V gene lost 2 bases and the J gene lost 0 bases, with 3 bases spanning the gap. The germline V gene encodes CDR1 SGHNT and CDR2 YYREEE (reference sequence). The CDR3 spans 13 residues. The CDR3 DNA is TGTGCCAGCAGCTTTAGCTCTGGAAACACCATATATTTT. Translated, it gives CASSFSSGNTIYF.

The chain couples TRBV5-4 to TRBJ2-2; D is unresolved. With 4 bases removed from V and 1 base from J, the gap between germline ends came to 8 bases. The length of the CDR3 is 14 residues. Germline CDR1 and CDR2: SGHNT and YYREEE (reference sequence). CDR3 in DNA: TGTGCCAGCAGCACGGGCCAGAACACCGGGGAGCTGTTTTTT. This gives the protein CASSTGQNTGELFF.

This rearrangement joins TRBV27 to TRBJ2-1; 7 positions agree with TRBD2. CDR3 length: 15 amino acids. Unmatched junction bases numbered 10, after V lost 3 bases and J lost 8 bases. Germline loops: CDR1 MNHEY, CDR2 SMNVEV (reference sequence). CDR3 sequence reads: CASSLLASGGYEQFF. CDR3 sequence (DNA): TGTGCCAGCAGTTTGTTGGCTAGCGGTGGGTATGAGCAGTTCTTC.

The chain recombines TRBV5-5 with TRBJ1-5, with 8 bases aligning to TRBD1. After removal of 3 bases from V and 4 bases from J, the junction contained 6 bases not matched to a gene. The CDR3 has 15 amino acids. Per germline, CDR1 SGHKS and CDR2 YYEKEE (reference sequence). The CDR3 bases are TGTGCCAGCAGCTCCTGGACAGGGAGAAATCAGCCCCAGCATTTT. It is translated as CASSSWTGRNQPQHF.

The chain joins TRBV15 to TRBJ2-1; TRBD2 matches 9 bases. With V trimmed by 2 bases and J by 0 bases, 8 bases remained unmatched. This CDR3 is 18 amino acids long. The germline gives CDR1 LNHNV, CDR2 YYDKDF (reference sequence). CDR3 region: CATSRLGLAPSSYNEQFF. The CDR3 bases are TGTGCCACCAGCAGACTTGGACTAGCGCCTAGCTCCTACAATGAGCAGTTCTTC.

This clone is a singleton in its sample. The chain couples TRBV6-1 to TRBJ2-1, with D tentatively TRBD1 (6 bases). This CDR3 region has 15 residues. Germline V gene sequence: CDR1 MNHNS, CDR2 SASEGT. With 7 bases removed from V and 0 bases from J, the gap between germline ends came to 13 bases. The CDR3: CASNLQGSSYNEQFF. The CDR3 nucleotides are TGTGCCAGCAATTTACAGGGAAGCTCCTACAATGAGCAGTTCTTC.

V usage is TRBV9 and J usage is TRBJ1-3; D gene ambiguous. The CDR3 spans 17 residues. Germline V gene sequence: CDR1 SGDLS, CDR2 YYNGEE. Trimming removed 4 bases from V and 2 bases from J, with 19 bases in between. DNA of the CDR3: TGTGCCAGCAGCATCGATGGAAGGGTCAGTGCTGGAAACACCATATATTTT. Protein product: CASSIDGRVSAGNTIYF.

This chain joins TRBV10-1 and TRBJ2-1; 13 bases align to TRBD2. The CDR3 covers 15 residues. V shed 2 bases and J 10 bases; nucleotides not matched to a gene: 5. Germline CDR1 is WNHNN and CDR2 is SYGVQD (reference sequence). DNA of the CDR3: TGCGCCAGCAGTGAGGGACTAGCGGGAGAACTAGAGCAGTTCTTC. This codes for CASSEGLAGELEQFF.

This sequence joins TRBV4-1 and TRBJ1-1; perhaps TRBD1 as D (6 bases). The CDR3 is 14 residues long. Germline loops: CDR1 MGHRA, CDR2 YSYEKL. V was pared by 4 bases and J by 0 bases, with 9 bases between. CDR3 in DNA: TGCGCCAGCAGCCGGACAGCAATGAACACTGAAGCTTTCTTT. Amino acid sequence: CASSRTAMNTEAFF.

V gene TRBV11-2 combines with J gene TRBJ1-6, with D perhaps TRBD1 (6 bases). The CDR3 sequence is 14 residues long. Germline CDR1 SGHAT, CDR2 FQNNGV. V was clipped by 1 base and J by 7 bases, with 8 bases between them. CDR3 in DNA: TGTGCCAGCAGCTTAGGACAGGAAAATTCACCCCTCCACTTT. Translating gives CASSLGQENSPLHF.

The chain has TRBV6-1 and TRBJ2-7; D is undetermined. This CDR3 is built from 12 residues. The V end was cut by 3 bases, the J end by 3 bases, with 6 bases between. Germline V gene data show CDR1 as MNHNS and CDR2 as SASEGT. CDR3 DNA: TGTGCCAGCAGTGACTGGGGCTACGAGCAGTACTTC. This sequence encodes CASSDWGYEQYF.

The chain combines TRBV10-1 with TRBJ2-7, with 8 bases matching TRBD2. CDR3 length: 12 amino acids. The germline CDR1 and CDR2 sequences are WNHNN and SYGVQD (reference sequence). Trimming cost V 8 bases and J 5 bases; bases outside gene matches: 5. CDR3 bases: TGCGCCAGCTCCACGGGAGGGGACGAGCAGTACTTC. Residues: CASSTGGDEQYF.

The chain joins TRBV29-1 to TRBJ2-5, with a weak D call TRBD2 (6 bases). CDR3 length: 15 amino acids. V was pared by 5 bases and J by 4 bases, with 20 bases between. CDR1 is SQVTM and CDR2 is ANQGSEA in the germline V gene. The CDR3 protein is CSVSQPLTRGETQYF. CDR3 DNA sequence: TGCAGCGTTTCTCAACCACTGACTAGAGGAGAGACCCAGTACTTC.

The CDR3 region is CASSLAVGRDEQFF. The DNA for the CDR3 is TGTGCCAGCAGCTTAGCGGTAGGACGCGATGAGCAGTTCTTC. The rearrangement uses TRBV7-9 and TRBJ2-1; no definite D call. This CDR3 has 14 residues. V lost 0 bases to trimming and J lost 8 bases, with 11 bases between them. Germline loops: CDR1 SEHNR, CDR2 FQNEAQ (reference sequence). Variable domain in full (rest from reference TRBV7-9 and TRBJ2-1): DTGVSQNPRHKITKRGQNVTFRCDPISEHNRLYWYRQTLGQGPEFLTYFQNEAQLEKSRLLSDRFSAERPKGSFSTLEIQRTEQGDSAMYLCASSLAVGRDEQFFGPGTRLTVL.

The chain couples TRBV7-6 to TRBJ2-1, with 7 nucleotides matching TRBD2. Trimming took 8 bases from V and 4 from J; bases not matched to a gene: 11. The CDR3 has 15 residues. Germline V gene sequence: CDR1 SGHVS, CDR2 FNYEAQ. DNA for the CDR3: TGTGCCAGCTCCTGGCCTAGCGGAGGATACAATGAGCAGTTCTTC. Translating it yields CASSWPSGGYNEQFF.

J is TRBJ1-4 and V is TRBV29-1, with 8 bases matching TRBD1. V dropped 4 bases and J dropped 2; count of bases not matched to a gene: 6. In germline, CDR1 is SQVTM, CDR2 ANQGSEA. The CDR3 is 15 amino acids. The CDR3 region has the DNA TGCAGCGTTGGGCGGGGGGACAGGACTAATGAAAAACTGTTTTTT. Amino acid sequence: CSVGRGDRTNEKLFF.

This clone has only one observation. CDR3 amino acids: CASSLFSGHLGQATGTEAFF. The CDR3 DNA follows: TGCGCCAGCAGCTTGTTTAGTGGCCACCTAGGACAGGCTACGGGGACTGAAGCTTTCTTT. The genes are TRBV5-1 and TRBJ1-1; 7 bases line up with TRBD1. CDR3 length equals 20 residues. J lost 5 bases, V lost 1 base, and 23 bases had no gene match. CDR1 SGHRS and CDR2 YFSETQ come from the germline V gene.

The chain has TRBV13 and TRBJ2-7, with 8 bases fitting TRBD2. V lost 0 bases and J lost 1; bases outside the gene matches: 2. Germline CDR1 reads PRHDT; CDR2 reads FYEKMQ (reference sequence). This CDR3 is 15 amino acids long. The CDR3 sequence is CASSLGLAGSYEQYF. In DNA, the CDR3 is TGTGCCAGCAGCTTAGGCCTAGCGGGTTCCTACGAGCAGTACTTC.

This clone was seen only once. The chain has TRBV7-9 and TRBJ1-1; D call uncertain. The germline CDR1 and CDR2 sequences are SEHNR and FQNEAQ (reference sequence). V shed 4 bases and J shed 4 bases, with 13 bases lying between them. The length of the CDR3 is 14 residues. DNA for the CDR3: TGTGCCAGCAGCTCCAGGACGTCGGGCACTGAAGCTTTCTTT. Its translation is CASSSRTSGTEAFF.

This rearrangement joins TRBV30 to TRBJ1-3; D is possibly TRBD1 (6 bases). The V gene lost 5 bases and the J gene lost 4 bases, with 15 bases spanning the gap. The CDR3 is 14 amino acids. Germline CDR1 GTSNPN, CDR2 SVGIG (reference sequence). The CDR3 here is CAWHANRAGNTIYF. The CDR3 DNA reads TGTGCCTGGCATGCAAACAGGGCGGGAAACACCATATATTTT. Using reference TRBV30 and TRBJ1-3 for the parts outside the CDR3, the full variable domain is SQTIHQWPATLVQPVGSPLSLECTVEGTSNPNLYWYRQAAGRGLQLLFYSVGIGQISSEVPQNLSASRPQDRQFILSSKKLLLSDSGFYLCAWHANRAGNTIYFGEGSWLTVV.

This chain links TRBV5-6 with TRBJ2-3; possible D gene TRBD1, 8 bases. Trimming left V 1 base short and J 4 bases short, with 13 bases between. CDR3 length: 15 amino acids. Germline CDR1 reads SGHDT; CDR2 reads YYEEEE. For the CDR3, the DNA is TGTGCCAGCAGCTTGAGGACAGGGAGGGCAGATACGCAGTATTTT. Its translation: CASSLRTGRADTQYF.

Written as DNA, the CDR3 is TGTGCCAGCAGGACAGGGGCGATTGCCTACGAGCAGTACTTC. Translating gives CASRTGAIAYEQYF. This chain uses TRBV2 with TRBJ2-7; 8 nucleotides line up with TRBD1. Germline V lookup: CDR1 SNHLY, CDR2 FYNNEI. J was trimmed by 2 bases and V by 6 bases; bases with no gene match: 6. CDR3 size: 14 residues.

CDR3 nucleotides: TGTGCCAGCAGCTTATCGGCGGGGGGGCGCGTCGAGCAGTACTTC. Protein: CASSLSAGGRVEQYF. The chain links TRBV11-2 to TRBJ2-7; 9 nucleotides match TRBD2. Losses at the gene ends were 2 bases for V and 6 bases for J; bases not matched to a gene: 8. This CDR3 has 15 residues. Germline V gives CDR1 SGHAT, CDR2 FQNNGV.